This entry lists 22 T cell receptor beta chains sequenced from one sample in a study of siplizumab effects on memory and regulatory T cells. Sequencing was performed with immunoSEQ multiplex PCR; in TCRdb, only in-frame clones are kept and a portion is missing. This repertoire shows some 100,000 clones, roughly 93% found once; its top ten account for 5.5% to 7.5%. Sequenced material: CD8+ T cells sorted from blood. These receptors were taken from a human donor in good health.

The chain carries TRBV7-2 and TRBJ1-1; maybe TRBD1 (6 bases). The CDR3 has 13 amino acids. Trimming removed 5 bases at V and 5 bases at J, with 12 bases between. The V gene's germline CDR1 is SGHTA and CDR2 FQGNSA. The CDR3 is CASSPDRRTEAFF. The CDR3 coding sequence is TGTGCCAGCAGCCCAGACAGGAGGACTGAAGCTTTCTTT.

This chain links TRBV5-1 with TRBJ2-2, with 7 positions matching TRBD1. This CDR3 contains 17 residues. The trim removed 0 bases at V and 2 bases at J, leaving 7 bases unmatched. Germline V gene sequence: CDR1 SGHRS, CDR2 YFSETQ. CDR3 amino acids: CASSLDGTEVNTGELFF. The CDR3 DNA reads TGCGCCAGCAGCTTGGACGGGACAGAAGTAAACACCGGGGAGCTGTTTTTT.

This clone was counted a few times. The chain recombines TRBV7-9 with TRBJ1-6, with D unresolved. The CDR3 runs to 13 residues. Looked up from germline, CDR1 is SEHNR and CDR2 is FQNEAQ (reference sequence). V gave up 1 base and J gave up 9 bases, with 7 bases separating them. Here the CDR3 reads CASSLDVGSPLHF. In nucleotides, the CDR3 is TGTGCCAGCAGCTTAGACGTCGGTTCACCCCTCCACTTT.

CDR3 in amino acids: CASSPRTGGYEQYF. The CDR3 coding sequence is TGTGCCAGCAGCCCAAGGACAGGGGGATACGAGCAGTACTTC. This chain uses TRBV9 with TRBJ2-7, with TRBD1 identical over 10 bases. Per the germline V gene, CDR1 is SGDLS and CDR2 is YYNGEE. This CDR3 has 14 residues. Trimming removed 4 bases from V and 4 bases from J; junction bases left unmatched: 5.

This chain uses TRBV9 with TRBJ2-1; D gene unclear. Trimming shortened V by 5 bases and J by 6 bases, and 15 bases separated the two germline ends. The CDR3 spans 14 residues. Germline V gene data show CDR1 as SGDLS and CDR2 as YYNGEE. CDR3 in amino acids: CASSPPDLLNEQFF. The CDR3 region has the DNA TGTGCCAGCAGTCCCCCCGACCTCCTCAATGAGCAGTTCTTC.

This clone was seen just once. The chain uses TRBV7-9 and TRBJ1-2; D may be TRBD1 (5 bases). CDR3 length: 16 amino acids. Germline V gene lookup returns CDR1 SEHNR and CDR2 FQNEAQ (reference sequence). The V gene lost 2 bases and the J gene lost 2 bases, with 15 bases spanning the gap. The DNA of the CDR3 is TGTGCCAGCAGCTTACCCCTAGACAGTGCAAACTATGGCTACACCTTC. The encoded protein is CASSLPLDSANYGYTF.

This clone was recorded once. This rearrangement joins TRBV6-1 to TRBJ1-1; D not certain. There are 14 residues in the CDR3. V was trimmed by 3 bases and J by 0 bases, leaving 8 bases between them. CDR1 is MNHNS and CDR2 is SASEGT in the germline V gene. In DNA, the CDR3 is TGTGCCAGCAGTGAGGGATGGGTGAACACTGAAGCTTTCTTT. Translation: CASSEGWVNTEAFF.

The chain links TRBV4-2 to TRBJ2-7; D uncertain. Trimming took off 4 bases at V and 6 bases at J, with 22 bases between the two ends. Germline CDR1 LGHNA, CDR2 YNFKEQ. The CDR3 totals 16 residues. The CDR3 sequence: CASSPEIPFWAAEQYF. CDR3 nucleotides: TGTGCCAGCAGCCCAGAGATTCCCTTTTGGGCGGCCGAGCAGTACTTC.

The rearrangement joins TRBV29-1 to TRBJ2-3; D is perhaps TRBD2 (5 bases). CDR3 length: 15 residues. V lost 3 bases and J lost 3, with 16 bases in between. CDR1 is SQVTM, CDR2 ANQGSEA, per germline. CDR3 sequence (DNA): TGCAGCGTTGACCCGGGTCGGGGATTGACAGATACGCAGTATTTT. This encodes CSVDPGRGLTDTQYF.

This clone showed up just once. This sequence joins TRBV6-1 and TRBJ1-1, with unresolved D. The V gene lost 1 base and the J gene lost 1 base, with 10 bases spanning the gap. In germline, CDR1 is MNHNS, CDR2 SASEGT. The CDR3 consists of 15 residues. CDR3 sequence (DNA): TGTGCCAGCAGTGAAGGCTGGGCGGGGAACACTGAAGCTTTCTTT. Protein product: CASSEGWAGNTEAFF.

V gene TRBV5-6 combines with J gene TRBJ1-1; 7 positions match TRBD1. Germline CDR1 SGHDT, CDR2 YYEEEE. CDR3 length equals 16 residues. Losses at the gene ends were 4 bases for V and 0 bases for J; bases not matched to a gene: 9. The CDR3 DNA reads TGTGCCAGCAGCGGAACGTGGGACAGCCTGAACACTGAAGCTTTCTTT. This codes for CASSGTWDSLNTEAFF.

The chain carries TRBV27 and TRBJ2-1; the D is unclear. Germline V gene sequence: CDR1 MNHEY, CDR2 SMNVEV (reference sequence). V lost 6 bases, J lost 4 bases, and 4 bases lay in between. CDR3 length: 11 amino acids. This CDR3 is CASSQYNEQFF. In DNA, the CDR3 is TGTGCCAGCAGCCAGTACAATGAGCAGTTCTTC.

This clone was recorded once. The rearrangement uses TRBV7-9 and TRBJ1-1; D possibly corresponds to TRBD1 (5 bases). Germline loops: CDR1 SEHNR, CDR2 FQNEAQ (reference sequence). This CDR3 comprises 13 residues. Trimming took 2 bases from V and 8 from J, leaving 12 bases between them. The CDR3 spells CASSLYTGLEAFF. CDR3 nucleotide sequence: TGTGCCAGCAGCTTATATACAGGCCTGGAAGCTTTCTTT.

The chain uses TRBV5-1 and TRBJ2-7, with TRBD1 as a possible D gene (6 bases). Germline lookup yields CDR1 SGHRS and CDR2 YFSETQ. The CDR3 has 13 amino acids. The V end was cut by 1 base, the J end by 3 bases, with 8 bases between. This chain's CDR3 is CASSLTGYYEQYF. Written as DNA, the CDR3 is TGCGCCAGCAGCTTGACAGGGTACTACGAGCAGTACTTC.

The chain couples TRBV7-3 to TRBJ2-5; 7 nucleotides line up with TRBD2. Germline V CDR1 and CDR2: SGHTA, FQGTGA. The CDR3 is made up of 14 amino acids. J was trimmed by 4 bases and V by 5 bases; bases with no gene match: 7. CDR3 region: CASSPTGGRETQYF. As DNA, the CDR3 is TGTGCCAGCAGCCCTACGGGGGGACGAGAGACCCAGTACTTC.

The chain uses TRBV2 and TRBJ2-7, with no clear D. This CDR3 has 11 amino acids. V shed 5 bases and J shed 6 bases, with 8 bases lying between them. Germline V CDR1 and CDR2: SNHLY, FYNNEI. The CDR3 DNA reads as TGTGCCAGCAGTACGTCCCTCGAGCAGTACTTC. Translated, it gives CASSTSLEQYF. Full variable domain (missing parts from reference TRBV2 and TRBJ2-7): EPEVTQTPSHQVTQMGQEVILRCVPISNHLYFYWYRQILGQKVEFLVSFYNNEISEKSEIFDDQFSVERPDGSNFTLKIRSTKLEDSAMYFCASSTSLEQYFGPGTRLTVT.

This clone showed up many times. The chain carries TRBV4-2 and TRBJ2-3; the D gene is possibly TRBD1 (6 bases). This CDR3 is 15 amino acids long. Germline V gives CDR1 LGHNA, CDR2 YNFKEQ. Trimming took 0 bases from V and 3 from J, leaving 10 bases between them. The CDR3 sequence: CASSQEFTGTDTQYF. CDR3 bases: TGTGCCAGCAGCCAAGAGTTCACAGGGACAGATACGCAGTATTTT.

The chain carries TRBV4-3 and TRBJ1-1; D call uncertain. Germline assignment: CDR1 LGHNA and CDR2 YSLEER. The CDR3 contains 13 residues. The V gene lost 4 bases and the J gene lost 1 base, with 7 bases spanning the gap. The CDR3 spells CASSLNRNTEAFF. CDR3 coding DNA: TGCGCCAGCAGCCTTAACAGGAACACTGAAGCTTTCTTT.

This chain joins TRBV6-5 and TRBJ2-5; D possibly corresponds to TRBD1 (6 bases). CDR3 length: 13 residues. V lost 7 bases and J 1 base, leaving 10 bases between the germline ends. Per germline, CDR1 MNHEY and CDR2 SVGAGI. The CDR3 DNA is TGTGCCAGCACCCCGGACAGCCAAGAGACCCAGTACTTC. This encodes CASTPDSQETQYF.

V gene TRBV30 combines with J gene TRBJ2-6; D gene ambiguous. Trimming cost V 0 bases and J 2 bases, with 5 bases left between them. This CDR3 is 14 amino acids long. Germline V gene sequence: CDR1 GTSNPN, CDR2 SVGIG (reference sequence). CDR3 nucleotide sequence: TGTGCCTGGAGTGTAATGCCTGGGGCCAACGTCCTGACTTTC. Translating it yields CAWSVMPGANVLTF.

The CDR3 DNA follows: TGTGCCAGCACCCAAGCCGGGTTAGGAGAGCAGTTCTTC. Translation gives CASTQAGLGEQFF. V usage is TRBV11-2 and J usage is TRBJ2-1; D unresolved. The germline gives CDR1 SGHAT, CDR2 FQNNGV. This CDR3 comprises 13 residues. The V and J ends lost 7 bases and 10 bases respectively, with 17 bases between them. Full variable domain (rest looked up from reference TRBV11-2 and TRBJ2-1): EAGVAQSPRYKIIEKRQSVAFWCNPISGHATLYWYQQILGQGPKLLIQFQNNGVVDDSQLPKDRFSAERLKGVDSTLKIQPAKLEDSAVYLCASTQAGLGEQFFGPGTRLTVL.

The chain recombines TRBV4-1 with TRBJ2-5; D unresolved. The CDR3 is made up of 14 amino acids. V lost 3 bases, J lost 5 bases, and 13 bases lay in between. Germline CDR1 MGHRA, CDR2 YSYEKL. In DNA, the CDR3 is TGCGCCAGCAGCCAGGATTACCCCCGGGAGACCCAGTACTTC. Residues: CASSQDYPRETQYF.